These 18 T cell receptor beta chains originate from one sample sequenced in a study of T-cell memory formation after mild COVID-19. TCRdb reprocessed the 5' RACE reads with MiXCR, giving one entry per CDR3 protein. The table has 120,000 or so distinct CDR3 sequences, more than 15% seen once. Sequencing used PBMCs or a T cell subset sorted from them (not recorded which). These TCRs come from an adult woman who had mild COVID-19 (a few samples of this study predate the infection). Cell type and time point are not known.

This clonotype was recorded a few times. The V gene is TRBV27, the J gene TRBJ2-7; D tentatively fits TRBD1 or TRBD2 (5 bases each). The germline V and J ends were trimmed by 7 bases and 7 bases, with 17 bases remaining between them. Germline CDR1 MNHEY, CDR2 SMNVEV (reference sequence). The CDR3 covers 13 residues. CDR3 protein: CASTMTGTKEQYF. The CDR3, as DNA: TGTGCCAGCACAATGACCGGGACCAAGGAGCAGTACTTC.

This chain uses TRBV5-6 with TRBJ2-1; D might be TRBD1 or TRBD2, each matching 5 bases. V lost 5 bases to trimming and J lost 13 bases, with 28 bases between them. CDR3 length: 16 amino acids. The germline gives CDR1 SGHDT, CDR2 YYEEEE. The CDR3 DNA follows: TGTGCCAGCAGACTACTCAGGGTGCTGAATGGGGACGCTCAGTTCTTC. Translated: CASRLLRVLNGDAQFF.

The V call is TRBV5-1, the J call TRBJ2-2; the D gene is possibly TRBD2 (5 bases). Trimming cost V 4 bases and J 4 bases, with 14 bases left between them. The germline gives CDR1 SGHRS, CDR2 YFSETQ. CDR3 size: 15 residues. The CDR3 protein is CASSLASGSTGELFF. In DNA, the CDR3 is TGCGCCAGCAGCCTCGCCAGCGGCAGCACCGGGGAGCTGTTTTTT.

The rearrangement links TRBV10-3 to TRBJ2-7, with D unresolved. V lost 4 bases and J lost 5, with 6 bases in between. The length of the CDR3 is 11 residues. The V gene's germline CDR1 is ENHRY and CDR2 SYGVKD. The CDR3 DNA sequence: TGTGCCATCAGTGCGGCAAACGAGCAGTACTTC. This codes for CAISAANEQYF.

This clonotype has a handful of counts. This chain joins TRBV7-3 and TRBJ2-2; 7 bases are a match to TRBD2. Germline values: CDR1 SGHTA, CDR2 FQGTGA. The trim removed 5 bases at V and 1 base at J, leaving 7 bases unmatched. The CDR3 is 16 residues long. This chain's CDR3 is CASSPRLAENTGELFF. For the CDR3, the DNA is TGTGCCAGCAGCCCTCGCCTAGCGGAGAACACCGGGGAGCTGTTTTTT.

The chain recombines TRBV5-1 with TRBJ2-7, with TRBD1 as a possible D gene (5 bases). V was clipped by 4 bases and J by 0 bases, with 8 bases between them. Germline-derived CDR1 and CDR2 are SGHRS and YFSETQ. CDR3 size: 13 residues. CDR3 DNA: TGCGCCAGCAGCCAGGGAATCTCCTACGAGCAGTACTTC. Protein product: CASSQGISYEQYF. The whole variable domain, remainder taken from reference TRBV5-1 and TRBJ2-7, is KAGVTQTPRYLIKTRGQQVTLSCSPISGHRSVSWYQQTPGQGLQFLFEYFSETQRNKGNFPGRFSGRQFSNSRSEMNVSTLELGDSALYLCASSQGISYEQYFGPGTRLTVT.

The V call is TRBV29-1, the J call TRBJ2-3; possibly TRBD1 for D (6 bases). Germline-derived CDR1 and CDR2 are SQVTM and ANQGSEA. CDR3 length: 15 amino acids. Trimming pared 5 bases from V and 0 bases from J, leaving 15 bases between. The CDR3, as DNA: TGCAGCGTTACCCCGGACAGCATCAGCACAGATACGCAGTATTTT. Protein sequence: CSVTPDSISTDTQYF.

CDR3 nucleotides: TGTGCCAGCAGCTTAGCTCGGGACATCCTCTACGAGCAGTACTTC. Its translation is CASSLARDILYEQYF. The J gene is TRBJ2-7, the V gene TRBV11-2, with a tentative D call TRBD1 (6 bases). Trimming pared 1 base from V and 3 bases from J, leaving 13 bases between. The germline gives CDR1 SGHAT, CDR2 FQNNGV. The CDR3 is 15 amino acids.

As DNA, the CDR3 is TGTGCCAGCAGCTTCGGGCAGGGCACTGAAGCTTTCTTT. Protein sequence: CASSFGQGTEAFF. This rearrangement joins TRBV11-2 to TRBJ1-1, with TRBD1 as a possible D gene (5 bases). Germline V gene lookup returns CDR1 SGHAT and CDR2 FQNNGV. CDR3 size: 13 residues. The V end was cut by 3 bases, the J end by 4 bases, with 9 bases between. Based on the CDR3 plus reference TRBV11-2 and TRBJ1-1, the full variable domain is EAGVAQSPRYKIIEKRQSVAFWCNPISGHATLYWYQQILGQGPKLLIQFQNNGVVDDSQLPKDRFSAERLKGVDSTLKIQPAKLEDSAVYLCASSFGQGTEAFFGQGTRLTVV.

V gene TRBV5-1 combines with J gene TRBJ2-7; tentative D call: TRBD1 (6 bases). Trimming stripped 2 bases from V and 2 bases from J, with 11 bases between. The CDR3 is made up of 14 amino acids. Germline CDR1 reads SGHRS; CDR2 reads YFSETQ. The CDR3 loop reads CASSFRQEPYEQYF. The CDR3 DNA sequence: TGCGCCAGCAGCTTTCGACAGGAACCCTACGAGCAGTACTTC.

This clonotype was counted a few times. This chain uses TRBV5-1 with TRBJ1-2; 9 positions agree with TRBD1. The germline V gene has CDR1 SGHRS and CDR2 YFSETQ. V gave up 0 bases and J gave up 0 bases; unmatched junction bases: 3. The CDR3 contains 16 residues. The CDR3 DNA is TGCGCCAGCAGCTTGGACGGGACAGGGTCTAACTATGGCTACACCTTC. Translated: CASSLDGTGSNYGYTF.

This clonotype was counted between two and nine times. The rearrangement joins TRBV5-4 to TRBJ2-7; no clear D. The CDR3 contains 13 residues. Germline V CDR1 and CDR2: SGHNT, YYREEE (reference sequence). V was clipped by 1 base and J by 5 bases, with 10 bases between them. The CDR3 sequence is CASSLSLENEQYF. As DNA, the CDR3 is TGTGCCAGCAGCTTGTCCCTTGAAAACGAGCAGTACTTC.

There are a few counts of this clonotype. The rearrangement uses TRBV7-8 and TRBJ2-2; 7 bases agree with TRBD2. Germline V lookup: CDR1 SGHVS, CDR2 FQNEAQ. The CDR3 extends over 15 amino acids. Trimming cost V 5 bases and J 6 bases; bases outside gene matches: 9. CDR3 in amino acids: CASSPSSAGAGELFF. As DNA, the CDR3 is TGTGCCAGCAGCCCTAGTTCGGCGGGAGCCGGGGAGCTGTTTTTT.

This clonotype was detected a few times. The chain joins TRBV29-1 to TRBJ2-1, with 8 bases fitting TRBD1. The trim removed 7 bases at V and 2 bases at J, leaving 7 bases unmatched. CDR1 is SQVTM, CDR2 ANQGSEA, per germline. The CDR3 runs to 14 residues. Written as DNA, the CDR3 is TGCAGCGGTGTTTCAGGGGGCGCCTACAATGAGCAGTTCTTC. Translated, it gives CSGVSGGAYNEQFF.

This clonotype was observed a few times. V gene TRBV19 combines with J gene TRBJ1-1, with D tentatively TRBD1 (5 bases). Trimming removed 7 bases at V and 7 bases at J, with 16 bases between. Germline V gene lookup returns CDR1 LNHDA and CDR2 SQIVND (reference sequence). This CDR3 comprises 13 residues. CDR3 loop: CASTSQGVGEAFF. In nucleotides, the CDR3 is TGTGCCAGTACCTCTCAAGGGGTCGGTGAAGCTTTCTTT.

In this sample, this clonotype turned up a few times. The chain uses TRBV3-1 and TRBJ1-6, with TRBD1 as a possible D gene (6 bases). CDR3 length equals 16 residues. V lost 3 bases, J lost 7 bases, and 16 bases lay in between. The V gene's germline CDR1 is LGHDT and CDR2 YNNKEL (reference sequence). CDR3 in DNA: TGTGCCAGCAGCCACGGGGGTACCCAGGGGAATTCACCCCTCCACTTT. This codes for CASSHGGTQGNSPLHF. Filled out from reference TRBV3-1 and TRBJ1-6, the complete variable domain reads DTAVSQTPKYLVTQMGNDKSIKCEQNLGHDTMYWYKQDSKKFLKIMFSYNNKELIINETVPNRFSPKSPDKAHLNLHINSLELGDSAVYFCASSHGGTQGNSPLHFGNGTRLTVT.

The gene calls are TRBV6-5 and TRBJ2-1, with TRBD1 identical over 7 bases. Trimming cost V 7 bases and J 8 bases; bases outside gene matches: 14. The CDR3 runs 15 residues. CDR1 is MNHEY, CDR2 SVGAGI, per germline. CDR3 residues: CASTQPGQVGDEQFF. CDR3 nucleotides: TGTGCCAGCACTCAACCCGGACAGGTGGGCGATGAGCAGTTCTTC.

This clonotype has more than one count but fewer than ten. The chain employs TRBV12-3 or TRBV12-4 and TRBJ2-5; 9 nucleotides agree with TRBD2. The CDR3 sequence is 16 residues long. The J segment lost 4 bases and the V segment lost 6 bases, leaving 12 bases of the junction unmatched. The CDR3 nucleotides read TGTGCCAGCAGCCCCCTCCTGGCGGGAGGGCGAGAGACCCAGTACTTC. Amino acid sequence: CASSPLLAGGRETQYF.